One sample yielded the 25 T cell receptor beta chains listed below, sequenced in a study of T-cell reconstitution after alpha-beta-depleted transplantation in children. Unique molecular identifiers were used to barcode this TCRbeta library. TCRdb analysed the PCR reads with MiXCR anew, one entry per CDR3 protein. Of roughly 570,000 distinct CDR3 sequences listed, about a quarter are singletons. Source: PBMCs, taken before TCRalphabeta/CD19-depleted stem cell transplant. Source of these receptors: a boy under three years old with Wiskott-Aldrich syndrome, due to receive a stem cell transplant.

This clonotype was seen a handful of times. The chain recombines TRBV20-1 with TRBJ2-7, with 7 bases aligning to TRBD2. Germline CDR1 is DFQATT and CDR2 is SNEGSKA (reference sequence). This CDR3 region has 13 residues. V lost 4 bases, J lost 2 bases, and 5 bases stayed unmatched. The CDR3 bases are TGCAGTGCTACAAGGACTAGTCCCTACGAGCAGTACTTC. This sequence encodes CSATRTSPYEQYF.

The rearrangement uses TRBV7-9 and TRBJ2-1; 7 bases agree with TRBD2. The V segment lost 3 bases and the J segment 7 bases; nucleotides outside the gene matches: 12. Germline V gives CDR1 SEHNR, CDR2 FQNEAQ (reference sequence). There are 16 residues in the CDR3. The CDR3 sequence is CASSFASGFGENEQFF. The CDR3 DNA sequence: TGTGCCAGCAGCTTTGCTAGCGGTTTTGGAGAAAATGAGCAGTTCTTC.

This clonotype turned up a few times. The genes are TRBV5-1 and TRBJ2-5; TRBD1 might be the D (8 bases). The length of the CDR3 is 18 residues. CDR1 and CDR2 from the germline V gene are SGHRS and YFSETQ. The V gene lost 4 bases and the J gene lost 5 bases, with 27 bases spanning the gap. The CDR3 bases are TGCGCCAGCAGCGGCCGAGCGGGGACAGGACCCCTTCTGGAGACCCAGTACTTC. Its protein product is CASSGRAGTGPLLETQYF.

The gene calls are TRBV5-6 and TRBJ2-5, with TRBD1 identical over 8 bases. The V gene's germline CDR1 is SGHDT and CDR2 YYEEEE. V lost 2 bases, J lost 5 bases, and 5 bases stayed unmatched. The CDR3 covers 14 residues. CDR3 in DNA: TGTGCCAGCAGCTTCCGGACAGGGTGGGAGACCCAGTACTTC. It yields the protein CASSFRTGWETQYF.

This rearrangement joins TRBV5-1 to TRBJ2-5, with 10 bases matching TRBD2. V trimming: 0 bases; J trimming: 2 bases; junction bases outside the gene matches: 10. The CDR3 length is 18 residues. In germline, CDR1 is SGHRS, CDR2 YFSETQ. The CDR3 DNA reads as TGCGCCAGCAGCTTGGCCGGGTCTAGCGGGAGTGATCAAGAGACCCAGTACTTC. It is translated as CASSLAGSSGSDQETQYF.

This clonotype appeared a few times. The genes are TRBV5-1 and TRBJ2-2; D could derive from TRBD1 or TRBD2 (5 bases each). CDR3 length: 17 residues. Germline CDR1 reads SGHRS; CDR2 reads YFSETQ. V lost 1 base to trimming and J lost 4 bases, with 17 bases between them. The DNA of the CDR3 is TGCGCCAGCAGCTTGTTTGGTTCGGGGCGTGGCACCGGGGAGCTGTTTTTT. Amino acids: CASSLFGSGRGTGELFF.

The table lists this clonotype with a few counts. This rearrangement joins TRBV12-3 or TRBV12-4 to TRBJ2-2, with TRBD2 identical over 8 bases. V shed 3 bases, J shed 8 bases, and the junction held 8 bases outside the gene matches. The CDR3 runs to 15 residues. The CDR3 loop is CASSFKREFPGELFF. CDR3 bases: TGTGCCAGCAGTTTTAAGCGGGAGTTTCCTGGGGAGCTGTTTTTT.

This sequence joins TRBV7-8 and TRBJ1-1, with a possible D match to TRBD1 (6 bases). This CDR3 has 15 residues. Trimming pared 5 bases from V and 1 base from J, leaving 14 bases between. Germline V gene data show CDR1 as SGHVS and CDR2 as FQNEAQ. CDR3 amino acids: CASSTYGQKNTEAFF. CDR3 bases: TGTGCCAGCAGCACATACGGACAGAAGAACACTGAAGCTTTCTTT.

This clonotype was seen more than once but under ten times. V and J are TRBV3-1 and TRBJ1-3; no clear D. The CDR3 runs to 15 residues. Looked up from germline, CDR1 is LGHDT and CDR2 is YNNKEL (reference sequence). Trimming took off 0 bases at V and 4 bases at J, with 10 bases between the two ends. The CDR3 nucleotides are TGTGCCAGCAGCCAAGACTGGCAGAGGGGAAACACCATATATTTT. Amino acids: CASSQDWQRGNTIYF.

On this clonotype itself: A junction boundary mismatches the germline segment, possibly from a read error. The rearrangement joins TRBV2 to TRBJ2-1, with TRBD1 matching over 9 bases. The CDR3 is made up of 15 amino acids. The V gene's germline CDR1 is SNHLY and CDR2 FYNNEI. CDR3 nucleotides: TGTGCTAGCAGGTACAGGGGGCCCTCCTACAATGAGCAGTTCTTC. Residues: CASRYRGPSYNEQFF. Using reference TRBV2 and TRBJ2-1 for the parts outside the CDR3, the full variable domain is EPEVTQTPSHQVTQMGQEVILRCVPISNHLYFYWYRQILGQKVEFLVSFYNNEISEKSEIFDDQFSVERPDGSNFTLKIRSTKLEDSAMYFCASRYRGPSYNEQFFGPGTRLTVL.

This sequence joins TRBV27 and TRBJ2-2, with 10 nucleotides matching TRBD2. This CDR3 contains 16 residues. Germline values: CDR1 MNHEY, CDR2 SMNVEV (reference sequence). Trimming at V came to 4 bases and at J to 3 bases, leaving 5 bases not matched to a gene. The CDR3: CASSSLLAGDTGELFF. CDR3 DNA: TGTGCCAGCAGTTCCCTGCTAGCGGGAGACACCGGGGAGCTGTTTTTT.

This clonotype was counted only a few times. The CDR3 loop reads CASSLKDPYRSSYNEQFF. In nucleotides, the CDR3 is TGTGCCAGCAGCTTAAAGGATCCATACCGCAGCTCCTACAATGAGCAGTTCTTC. The V call is TRBV7-3, the J call TRBJ2-1; D unclear. Germline lookup yields CDR1 SGHTA and CDR2 FQGTGA. V was pared by 1 base and J by 0 bases, with 16 bases between. The CDR3 consists of 18 residues.

This clonotype was found a few times. The rearrangement uses TRBV14 and TRBJ2-1; 7 positions agree with TRBD2. V gave up 0 bases and J gave up 9 bases; unmatched junction bases: 5. Per germline, CDR1 SGHDN and CDR2 FVKESK. The CDR3 extends over 14 amino acids. The CDR3 bases are TGTGCCAGCAGCCAAGAGACTAGCTTCACTGAGCAGTTCTTC. It yields the protein CASSQETSFTEQFF. Together with reference TRBV14 and TRBJ2-1, the CDR3 gives the full variable domain: EAGVTQFPSHSVIEKGQTVTLRCDPISGHDNLYWYRRVMGKEIKFLLHFVKESKQDESGMPNNRFLAERTGGTYSTLKVQPAELEDSGVYFCASSQETSFTEQFFGPGTRLTVL.

This clonotype was seen a handful of times. The V gene is TRBV20-1, the J gene TRBJ2-1; the D gene is possibly TRBD2 (5 bases). This CDR3 has 14 amino acids. Germline V CDR1 and CDR2: DFQATT, SNEGSKA (reference sequence). With 3 bases removed from V and 0 bases from J, the gap between germline ends came to 9 bases. CDR3: CSARQAASYNEQFF. CDR3 coding DNA: TGCAGTGCTAGGCAAGCGGCCTCCTACAATGAGCAGTTCTTC.

This clonotype was observed a handful of times. The CDR3 reads CSARDPERRWNTEAFF. The CDR3 DNA reads TGCAGTGCTAGAGATCCGGAACGACGGTGGAACACTGAAGCTTTCTTT. The J gene is TRBJ1-1, the V gene TRBV20-1; D is undetermined. The germline V and J ends were trimmed by 0 bases and 1 base, with 15 bases remaining between them. Germline V gives CDR1 DFQATT, CDR2 SNEGSKA (reference sequence). The CDR3 length is 16 residues.

This clonotype was detected only a few times. This chain connects TRBV5-5 to TRBJ2-4; 7 bases are a match to TRBD2. The germline gives CDR1 SGHKS, CDR2 YYEKEE (reference sequence). Germline trimming cut 4 bases from V and 5 bases from J; bases unmatched to any gene: 6. The CDR3 runs to 14 residues. The CDR3 sequence: CASSVGLEQNIQYF. CDR3 DNA: TGTGCCAGCAGCGTCGGACTAGAACAAAACATTCAGTACTTC.

This rearrangement joins TRBV29-1 to TRBJ2-1; D uncertain. This CDR3 is built from 11 residues. The germline V and J ends were trimmed by 4 bases and 7 bases, with 8 bases remaining between them. Germline V gene lookup returns CDR1 SQVTM and CDR2 ANQGSEA. The DNA of the CDR3 is TGCAGCGTTGTAGAGGTGAATGAGCAGTTCTTC. Protein: CSVVEVNEQFF.

In this sample, this clonotype turned up a few times. The J gene is TRBJ2-3, the V gene TRBV5-1; 16 bases align to TRBD2. The V and J ends lost 4 bases and 3 bases, in that order; junction bases with no gene match: 14. The length of the CDR3 is 20 residues. The germline CDR1 and CDR2 sequences are SGHRS and YFSETQ. This CDR3 reads CASSIRPGLAGGPLTDTQYF. In nucleotides, the CDR3 is TGCGCCAGCAGCATCCGCCCGGGACTAGCGGGAGGGCCTTTGACAGATACGCAGTATTTT.

The chain recombines TRBV7-3 with TRBJ2-7, with unresolved D. CDR3 length: 15 amino acids. Trimming took off 1 base at V and 4 bases at J, with 14 bases between the two ends. Germline V CDR1 and CDR2: SGHTA, FQGTGA. CDR3 loop: CASSLRPGSLYEQYF. In DNA, the CDR3 is TGTGCCAGCAGCTTAAGGCCAGGATCCTTATACGAGCAGTACTTC.

This clonotype was seen more than once but under ten times. V is TRBV4-2 and J is TRBJ1-1; D gene uncertain. Trimming removed 1 base from V and 7 bases from J, with 13 bases in between. The CDR3 consists of 14 residues. Per germline, CDR1 LGHNA and CDR2 YNFKEQ. The CDR3 region is CASSQGSVVGEAFF. DNA for the CDR3: TGTGCCAGCAGCCAAGGGTCGGTTGTAGGTGAAGCTTTCTTT.

The gene calls are TRBV2 and TRBJ2-1; unclear D gene. This CDR3 has 13 amino acids. Germline assignment: CDR1 SNHLY and CDR2 FYNNEI. V was trimmed by 6 bases and J by 7 bases, leaving 13 bases between them. CDR3 sequence reads: CASRQGLDNEQFF. In DNA form, the CDR3 reads TGTGCCAGCAGACAAGGCCTGGATAATGAGCAGTTCTTC.

The chain uses TRBV6-4 and TRBJ2-1; D remains unclear. This CDR3 contains 14 residues. CDR1 is MRHNA and CDR2 is SNTAGT in the germline V gene. Deletions cut 6 bases from V and 4 bases from J, with 13 bases between. CDR3 bases: TGTGCCAGCAGCCCGGAGAAGGCTTACAATGAGCAGTTCTTC. Its translation is CASSPEKAYNEQFF.

The chain has TRBV13 and TRBJ2-1; D could derive from TRBD1 or TRBD2 (6 bases each). The length of the CDR3 is 14 residues. Between the trimmed V and J ends, which lost 2 bases and 10 bases, there was a span of 15 bases. Germline V gene data show CDR1 as PRHDT and CDR2 as FYEKMQ (reference sequence). For the CDR3, the DNA is TGTGCCAGCAGCTTAATAGGGGGGCCCGGAGAGCAGTTCTTC. Its translation is CASSLIGGPGEQFF.

The chain is built from TRBV29-1 and TRBJ2-3; no clear D. Per germline, CDR1 SQVTM and CDR2 ANQGSEA. The CDR3 length is 13 residues. Trimming took off 1 base at V and 2 bases at J, with 7 bases between the two ends. This chain's CDR3 is CSVEVLVTDTQYF. CDR3 in DNA: TGCAGCGTTGAAGTGCTAGTCACAGATACGCAGTATTTT.

Comment on this clonotype: This CDR3 is missing its conserved last phenylalanine or tryptophan, likely due to a read error. The DNA is omitted, as the CDR3 cannot be located on it reliably, and the CDR3 follows TCRdb's listing. This chain links TRBV12-3 or TRBV12-4 with TRBJ2-7. The CDR3 length equals 8 residues, ends included. CDR3 residues: CASSLSFS.